The table lists the clone carrying this TCR beta chain with a few counts. Its cognate antigen is unknown. The source of the sample is a study of cytomegalovirus exposure and HLA in healthy donors. Study-level findings and limits: A later analysis linked a missense DCLRE1C variant to TCR beta V- and J-gene trimming. In an earlier analysis, about 87% or about 30%: the productive usage of most TCR beta V segments.

Both 60 Vbeta primers and 13 Jbeta primers went into the PCR. Measured with immunoSEQ multiplex PCR; TCRdb has only the in-frame clones, and not every one. This repertoire shows about 190,000 clones, roughly 83% found once; its top ten account for around 1.6%. This CDR3 region has 14 residues. CDR1 is MNHEY and CDR2 is SVGAGI in the germline V gene. Losses at the gene ends were 7 bases for V and 1 base for J; bases not matched to a gene: 2. The TCR was taken from a woman aged 45-60 years in good health and CMV-seronegative. Sequenced material: PBMCs. The chain joins TRBV6-5 to TRBJ1-1; 11 bases map to TRBD1. The CDR3 loop is CASMGTGGNTEAFF. CDR3 coding DNA: TGTGCCAGCATGGGGACAGGGGGGAACACTGAAGCTTTCTTT.